A single sample is the source of the 30 T cell receptor beta chains below, sequenced in a study of T cell repertoires in cytomegalovirus infection. TCRdb processed the reads anew with MiXCR; each CDR3 protein has one entry. In the table there are fewer than 950,000 distinct CDR3 sequences, about 33% of which are singletons. The antigens of these receptors remain unknown. The source was cultured CD8+ T cells from PBMCs, collected from culture after CMV antigen stimulation. These receptors were obtained from a human donor in good health (CMV status not recorded). Some clones in this sample may be carry-over from other donors' samples.

This clonotype was seen only a few times. V gene TRBV6-1 combines with J gene TRBJ1-3; maybe TRBD1 (6 bases). V was clipped by 2 bases and J by 0 bases, with 8 bases between them. The CDR3 totals 15 residues. Germline V CDR1 and CDR2: MNHNS, SASEGT. CDR3 nucleotide sequence: TGTGCCAGCAGTGAAAGGGGGAGCTCTGGAAACACCATATATTTT. This translates into CASSERGSSGNTIYF.

The chain carries TRBV2 and TRBJ2-1, with D unclear. The CDR3 loop spans 14 amino acids. The ends were cut back, 4 bases at V and 3 bases at J, with 10 bases in the middle. Germline V lookup: CDR1 SNHLY, CDR2 FYNNEI. DNA for the CDR3: TGTGCCAGCAGTGGAGGCAGCTACTACAATGAGCAGTTCTTC. Amino acid sequence: CASSGGSYYNEQFF.

The V call is TRBV4-1, the J call TRBJ2-1; D gene uncertain. Trimming shortened V by 4 bases and J by 4 bases, and 17 bases separated the two germline ends. CDR3 length: 16 amino acids. The germline CDR1 and CDR2 sequences are MGHRA and YSYEKL. The chain's CDR3 is CASSLPKEILYNEQFF. DNA for the CDR3: TGCGCCAGCAGCCTCCCGAAAGAAATCTTATACAATGAGCAGTTCTTC.

In its sample, this clonotype was seen many times. The V and J genes are TRBV4-3 and TRBJ2-3; D is possibly TRBD1 (5 bases). The V gene lost 3 bases and the J gene lost 5 bases, with 6 bases spanning the gap. The germline gives CDR1 LGHNA, CDR2 YSLEER. The CDR3 covers 12 residues. This chain's CDR3 is CASSHREDTQYF. In DNA, the CDR3 is TGCGCCAGCAGCCACAGGGAAGATACGCAGTATTTT.

Many counts were recorded for this clonotype. The rearrangement uses TRBV27 and TRBJ1-1, with TRBD1 matching over 9 bases. The CDR3 consists of 15 residues. The germline CDR1 and CDR2 sequences are MNHEY and SMNVEV (reference sequence). The trim removed 5 bases at V and 4 bases at J, leaving 8 bases unmatched. The CDR3 sequence is CASSPTRTGVTEAFF. The DNA for the CDR3 is TGTGCCAGCAGTCCAACTCGGACAGGGGTCACTGAAGCTTTCTTT.

The V and J genes are TRBV9 and TRBJ2-2; TRBD2 matches at 13 bases. The V and J ends lost 2 bases and 5 bases, in that order; junction bases with no gene match: 12. CDR3 size: 19 residues. Germline V gene data show CDR1 as SGDLS and CDR2 as YYNGEE. CDR3 nucleotides: TGTGCCAGCAGCGTCACCGGGACTAGCGGGGAGAGTAGGACCGGGGAGCTGTTTTTT. Its protein is CASSVTGTSGESRTGELFF.

The chain employs TRBV27 and TRBJ2-7; 7 bases map to TRBD1. The V segment lost 6 bases and the J segment 6 bases; nucleotides outside the gene matches: 11. Germline CDR1 is MNHEY and CDR2 is SMNVEV (reference sequence). This CDR3 spans 14 amino acids. CDR3 loop: CASSSDRVGGEQYF. CDR3 in DNA: TGTGCCAGCAGCTCCGACAGGGTTGGTGGCGAGCAGTACTTC.

V is TRBV5-4 and J is TRBJ1-1; no definite D call. Germline V CDR1 and CDR2: SGHNT, YYREEE (reference sequence). Between the trimmed V and J ends, which lost 0 bases and 2 bases, there was a span of 11 bases. The CDR3 consists of 15 residues. CDR3 DNA sequence: TGTGCCAGCAGCTTGGTGCTGGGCGTTAACACTGAAGCTTTCTTT. As protein: CASSLVLGVNTEAFF. Drawing the rest from reference TRBV5-4 and TRBJ1-1, the complete variable domain is ETGVTQSPTHLIKTRGQQVTLRCSSQSGHNTVSWYQQALGQGPQFIFQYYREEENGRGNFPPRFSGLQFPNYSSELNVNALELDDSALYLCASSLVLGVNTEAFFGQGTRLTVV.

As for this clonotype: A much larger clonotype is one base distant, so this may be a read error. The chain recombines TRBV7-6 with TRBJ2-2; 12 bases fit TRBD1. V was clipped by 10 bases and J by 2 bases; unmatched bases: 14. Germline CDR1 reads SGHVS; CDR2 reads FNYEAQ. The CDR3 extends over 18 amino acids. The CDR3 sequence is CANSPGQGAPRNTGELFF. The CDR3 DNA sequence: TGTGCCAACAGTCCGGGACAGGGGGCGCCGAGAAACACCGGGGAGCTGTTTTTT.

As to this clonotype: At one of its ends the junction is not consistent with the germline gene, which may arise from a read error. This rearrangement joins TRBV5-3 to TRBJ1-2; a weak D match, TRBD1 (5 bases). TRBV5-3 is given ORF status, its function remaining uncertain. This CDR3 region has 15 residues. This CDR3 reads CASSFFGAQAYGYTF. CDR3 in DNA: TGTGCCAGCAGCTTCTTTGGGGCGCAGGCCTATGGCTACACCTTC.

This clonotype was counted only a few times. The chain joins TRBV10-3 to TRBJ1-1; no reliable D call. CDR1 is ENHRY and CDR2 is SYGVKD in the germline V gene. V was trimmed by 2 bases and J by 8 bases, leaving 15 bases between them. The CDR3 covers 14 residues. CDR3 region: CAISERSAGFEAFF. CDR3 nucleotide sequence: TGTGCCATCAGTGAGAGGAGCGCGGGGTTCGAAGCTTTCTTT.

This clonotype appeared a few times. The chain carries TRBV12-3 or TRBV12-4 and TRBJ1-1; D is unclear. The CDR3 runs to 10 residues. V was trimmed by 8 bases and J by 4 bases, leaving 5 bases between them. CDR3 bases: TGTGCCAGCGTTGGCACTGAAGCTTTCTTT. It codes for CASVGTEAFF.

The V and J genes are TRBV28 and TRBJ2-7, with 8 bases that match TRBD1. Losses at the gene ends were 6 bases for V and 7 bases for J; bases not matched to a gene: 5. This CDR3 region has 12 residues. Germline CDR1 and CDR2: MDHEN and SYDVKM. The CDR3 DNA is TGTGCCAGCAGGTCTTACAGGGGGGAGCAGTACGTC. Protein sequence: CASRSYRGEQYV.

This clonotype was picked up a small number of times. The chain is built from TRBV6-2 or TRBV6-3 and TRBJ2-1, with 7 bases that match TRBD1. Germline assignment: CDR1 MNHEY and CDR2 SVGEGT. The CDR3 is made up of 18 amino acids. Losses at the gene ends were 0 bases for V and 3 bases for J; bases not matched to a gene: 11. The CDR3 DNA is TGTGCCAGCAGTTACTCCCCCGTAAAAGGACAGGTCTACAATGAGCAGTTCTTC. Translated, it gives CASSYSPVKGQVYNEQFF.

This clonotype was counted only a few times. V gene TRBV6-5 combines with J gene TRBJ1-1, with D unclear. Per the germline V gene, CDR1 is MNHEY and CDR2 is SVGAGI. The V and J ends lost 2 bases and 6 bases respectively, with 10 bases between them. The CDR3 has 13 amino acids. CDR3 nucleotides: TGTGCCAGCAGTTACCCTGGGGTGCCTGAAGCTTTCTTT. Encoded protein: CASSYPGVPEAFF.

This rearrangement joins TRBV6-1 to TRBJ1-2, with D unresolved. Germline loops: CDR1 MNHNS, CDR2 SASEGT. The CDR3 has 14 amino acids. Trimming took off 8 bases at V and 4 bases at J, with 17 bases between the two ends. The CDR3 sequence: CASVAETASYGYTF. The CDR3 DNA follows: TGTGCCAGCGTGGCCGAGACGGCTAGCTATGGCTACACCTTC.

The chain uses TRBV7-6 and TRBJ2-5; D gene ambiguous. This CDR3 region has 17 residues. V was clipped by 1 base and J by 0 bases, with 15 bases between them. Germline V gene lookup returns CDR1 SGHVS and CDR2 FNYEAQ. The CDR3 DNA reads TGTGCCAGCAGCTTAGGAACTAATAGGGCGGACCAAGAGACCCAGTACTTC. It is translated as CASSLGTNRADQETQYF.

V gene TRBV7-2 combines with J gene TRBJ2-2; D gene ambiguous. This CDR3 region has 14 residues. Germline values: CDR1 SGHTA, CDR2 FQGNSA. Trimming cost V 0 bases and J 5 bases, with 7 bases left between them. The CDR3 sequence is CASSLADATGELFF. As DNA, the CDR3 is TGTGCCAGCAGCTTAGCGGACGCTACCGGGGAGCTGTTTTTT.

The genes are TRBV12-3 or TRBV12-4 and TRBJ2-7, with TRBD1 matching 9 bases. The CDR3 contains 14 residues. The ends lost 5 bases at V and 1 base at J; junction bases unmatched: 3. CDR3 sequence: CASSGTGLSYEQYF. As DNA, the CDR3 is TGTGCCAGCAGTGGGACAGGGCTGTCCTACGAGCAGTACTTC.

This clonotype has more than one count but fewer than ten. The rearrangement uses TRBV4-1 and TRBJ1-1, with D possibly matching TRBD1 (5 bases). Germline V gene lookup returns CDR1 MGHRA and CDR2 YSYEKL. Trimming took off 0 bases at V and 3 bases at J, with 23 bases between the two ends. CDR3 length: 19 amino acids. In DNA, the CDR3 is TGCGCCAGCAGCCAAGATCCACCGCCCGTTCGGGGGAGGGACACTGAAGCTTTCTTT. Translated, it gives CASSQDPPPVRGRDTEAFF.

J is TRBJ2-7 and V is TRBV7-8; D is uncertain. From germline, CDR1 is SGHVS and CDR2 FQNEAQ. With 3 bases removed from V and 0 bases from J, the gap between germline ends came to 9 bases. The CDR3 runs 14 residues. CDR3 amino acids: CASSLGPSSYEQYV. The CDR3 nucleotides are TGTGCCAGCAGCTTGGGTCCCAGCTCCTACGAGCAGTACGTC.

V gene TRBV24-1 combines with J gene TRBJ1-4; D is unclear. Between the trimmed V and J ends, which lost 3 bases and 0 bases, there was a span of 1 base. CDR1 KGHDR and CDR2 SFDVKD come from the germline V gene. There are 13 residues in the CDR3. CDR3 in DNA: TGTGCCACCAGTGATGCAACTAATGAAAAACTGTTTTTT. Amino acids: CATSDATNEKLFF.

About this clonotype: A much larger clone lies a single base off, so this may be a read error. V is TRBV7-2 and J is TRBJ2-3; D is undetermined. Germline V gives CDR1 SGHTA, CDR2 FQGNSA. Trimming pared 8 bases from V and 10 bases from J, leaving 25 bases between. CDR3 length: 15 amino acids. The CDR3 loop is CASQTTTRPQYAQYF. CDR3 DNA sequence: TGTGCCAGCCAAACCACTACCCGTCCGCAATACGCGCAGTATTTT.

The CDR3 loop is CASSLSGGAEETQYF. For the CDR3, the DNA is TGTGCCAGCAGTCTTAGCGGGGGGGCCGAGGAGACCCAGTACTTC. V is TRBV5-4 and J is TRBJ2-5, with 11 positions matching TRBD2. The CDR3 runs 15 residues. Trimming at V came to 5 bases and at J to 5 bases, leaving 8 bases not matched to a gene. Germline CDR1 reads SGHNT; CDR2 reads YYREEE (reference sequence).

This sequence joins TRBV7-9 and TRBJ2-7; the match to TRBD1 covers 7 bases. The V segment lost 6 bases and the J segment 1 base; nucleotides outside the gene matches: 9. This CDR3 is built from 15 residues. Germline V lookup: CDR1 SEHNR, CDR2 FQNEAQ (reference sequence). CDR3 in amino acids: CASSATGTVSYEQYF. In DNA form, the CDR3 reads TGTGCCAGCAGTGCTACCGGGACAGTTTCCTACGAGCAGTACTTC.

This clonotype was found many times. The V call is TRBV7-9, the J call TRBJ1-2, with D uncertain. V was clipped by 5 bases and J by 5 bases, with 21 bases between them. Germline assignment: CDR1 SEHNR and CDR2 FQNEAQ (reference sequence). This CDR3 comprises 16 residues. The CDR3 protein is CASSNLPGGREYGYTF. The CDR3 region has the DNA TGTGCCAGCAGCAACCTCCCCGGAGGCCGCGAGTATGGCTACACCTTC.

This clonotype was recorded many times. The chain employs TRBV7-2 and TRBJ2-1; the D is unclear. CDR1 is SGHTA, CDR2 FQGNSA, per germline. The germline V and J ends were trimmed by 6 bases and 2 bases, with 8 bases remaining between them. This CDR3 region has 13 residues. Written as DNA, the CDR3 is TGTGCCAGCAGATCTCCCCCCTACAATGAGCAGTTCTTC. It codes for CASRSPPYNEQFF.

This clonotype was seen ten or more times. The genes are TRBV29-1 and TRBJ1-1; TRBD1 might be the D (5 bases). The germline V gene has CDR1 SQVTM and CDR2 ANQGSEA. The CDR3 covers 15 residues. Trimming shortened V by 0 bases and J by 2 bases, and 13 bases separated the two germline ends. As DNA, the CDR3 is TGCAGCGTTGAAGATCCGGCAGGGTATAACACTGAAGCTTTCTTT. The encoded protein is CSVEDPAGYNTEAFF.

This clonotype appeared many times. This chain joins TRBV28 and TRBJ1-2; 10 bases line up with TRBD1. V lost 4 bases to trimming and J lost 5 bases; unmatched junction nucleotides: 10. Germline V CDR1 and CDR2: MDHEN, SYDVKM. The CDR3 totals 16 residues. This CDR3 reads CASSSAGGTGVYGYTF. The CDR3 DNA reads TGTGCCAGCAGTTCCGCGGGAGGGACAGGGGTGTATGGCTACACCTTC.

This clonotype has just a few counts. The chain carries TRBV7-9 and TRBJ1-4; a possible D gene is TRBD1 (5 bases). The CDR3 runs 18 residues. V lost 5 bases and J 3 bases, leaving 22 bases between the germline ends. CDR1 and CDR2 (germline): SEHNR, FQNEAQ (reference sequence). This CDR3 is CASSPGGSRGLANEKLFF. CDR3 coding DNA: TGTGCCAGCAGCCCCGGAGGCTCAAGGGGACTAGCTAATGAAAAACTGTTTTTT. The full variable domain, rest sourced from reference TRBV7-9 and TRBJ1-4, is DTGVSQNPRHKITKRGQNVTFRCDPISEHNRLYWYRQTLGQGPEFLTYFQNEAQLEKSRLLSDRFSAERPKGSFSTLEIQRTEQGDSAMYLCASSPGGSRGLANEKLFFGSGTQLSVL.